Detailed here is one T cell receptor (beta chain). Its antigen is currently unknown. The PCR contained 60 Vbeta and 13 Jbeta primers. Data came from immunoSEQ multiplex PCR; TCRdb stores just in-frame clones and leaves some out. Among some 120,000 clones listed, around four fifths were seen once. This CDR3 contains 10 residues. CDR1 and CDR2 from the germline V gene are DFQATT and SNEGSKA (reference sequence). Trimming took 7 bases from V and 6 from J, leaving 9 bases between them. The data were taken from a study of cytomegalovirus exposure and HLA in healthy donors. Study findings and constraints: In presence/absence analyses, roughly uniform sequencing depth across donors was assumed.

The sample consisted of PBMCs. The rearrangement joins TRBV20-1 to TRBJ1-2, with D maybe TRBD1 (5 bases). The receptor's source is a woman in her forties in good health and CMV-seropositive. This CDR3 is CSGSTDGYTF. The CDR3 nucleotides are TGCAGTGGTTCGACAGATGGCTACACCTTC.